These 7 T cell receptor beta chains were all obtained from the same sample, sequenced in a study of graft-versus-host responses after intestinal transplantation. Their antigen targets remain unknown. Clones were read by immunoSEQ multiplex PCR, and TCRdb kept only the in-frame ones, dropping some. The repertoire holds some 150,000 clones, with nearly 95% as singletons. The sample here was unstimulated CD4+ T cells sorted from spleen or lymph node cells, taken before intestinal transplant. The source of these receptors is a human donor who received an intestinal transplant.

This sequence joins TRBV9 and TRBJ2-1; 9 bases agree with TRBD2. V dropped 4 bases and J dropped 0; count of bases not matched to a gene: 5. This CDR3 comprises 16 residues. The germline CDR1 and CDR2 sequences are SGDLS and YYNGEE. The CDR3 protein is CASSSQTSGSYNEQFF. The CDR3 DNA sequence: TGTGCCAGCAGCTCCCAGACTAGCGGCTCCTACAATGAGCAGTTCTTC.

The table lists this clone with a few counts. The CDR3 here is CASSMEPNTGELFF. CDR3 bases: TGTGCCAGTAGTATGGAACCGAACACCGGGGAGCTGTTTTTT. V is TRBV19 and J is TRBJ2-2; D call uncertain. Germline CDR1 is LNHDA and CDR2 is SQIVND (reference sequence). The CDR3 contains 14 residues. Trimming left V 3 bases short and J 0 bases short, with 5 bases between.

This sequence joins TRBV28 and TRBJ2-5, with 9 bases identical to TRBD1. Germline V CDR1 and CDR2: MDHEN, SYDVKM. This CDR3 has 15 amino acids. V shed 4 bases, J shed 11 bases, and the junction held 14 bases outside the gene matches. CDR3 nucleotides: TGTGCCAGCAGTTGGACGGGACAGGGAGCATACGGGCAGTACTTC. Translating it yields CASSWTGQGAYGQYF.

This clone has only one observation. This chain links TRBV18 with TRBJ2-5; D ambiguous. Trimming removed 4 bases from V and 2 bases from J, with 2 bases in between. The CDR3 has 11 amino acids. Germline V gives CDR1 KGHSH, CDR2 LQKENI. The CDR3 is CASSQQETQYF. CDR3 nucleotides: TGTGCCAGCTCACAACAAGAGACCCAGTACTTC.

V gene TRBV9 combines with J gene TRBJ1-2; TRBD1 is a possible D gene (6 bases). V was trimmed by 0 bases and J by 0 bases, leaving 15 bases between them. This CDR3 region has 17 residues. Germline CDR1 SGDLS, CDR2 YYNGEE. Here the CDR3 reads CASSVGSYGTPNYGYTF. In DNA, the CDR3 is TGTGCCAGCAGCGTAGGCTCTTATGGGACACCTAACTATGGCTACACCTTC.

The chain has TRBV5-1 and TRBJ2-1; 10 nucleotides agree with TRBD2. Trimming removed 3 bases from V and 7 bases from J; junction bases left unmatched: 7. The germline CDR1 and CDR2 sequences are SGHRS and YFSETQ. The length of the CDR3 is 15 residues. The CDR3 nucleotides read TGCGCCAGCAGCTGGGGAGCGGGAGGGTCAAATGAGCAGTTCTTC. Protein product: CASSWGAGGSNEQFF.

This sequence joins TRBV25-1 and TRBJ1-5; tentative D call: TRBD1 (5 bases). The CDR3 length is 14 residues. V was pared by 4 bases and J by 4 bases, with 11 bases between. Germline CDR1 reads MGHDK; CDR2 reads SYGVNS. CDR3 DNA: TGTGCCAGCAGTGGGGGCCCCTCTAATCAGCCCCAGCATTTT. It encodes CASSGGPSNQPQHF.